The sequence of this TCR beta chain was determined in a study of OX40 agonist ivuxolimab in advanced cancers. About the study: Partial responses were recorded for three patients, including one with hepatocellular carcinoma and two with cutaneous melanoma. Notes on the study in general: Compared with CD4+, CD8+ T cells on average had more expanded clones. Near-lowest levels of clonal expansion characterized partial responders at 0.1-3.0 mg/kg.

Blood sampling took place at baseline, cycle 4 day 1, and cycle 7 day 1. To note about this clone: What it recognizes is unknown.

Assay: immunoSEQ multiplex PCR; the TCRdb copy retains only in-frame clones and omits some. The sample contains around 60,000 clones, 87% of which appear only once. From germline, CDR1 is MDHEN and CDR2 SYDVKM. CDR3 length: 15 amino acids. V was pared by 5 bases and J by 2 bases, with 16 bases between. The genes are TRBV28 and TRBJ2-7; D might be TRBD1 (6 bases). The TCR sequence derives from an adult with an advanced solid tumor such as melanoma, head and neck, liver or kidney cancer. Sample: CD4+ or CD8+ T cells sorted from blood, taken in a trial of the OX40 agonist ivuxolimab. As DNA, the CDR3 is TGTGCCAGCAGTCTTCCGGGACAAGGCGCCTACGAGCAGTACTTC. This sequence encodes CASSLPGQGAYEQYF.